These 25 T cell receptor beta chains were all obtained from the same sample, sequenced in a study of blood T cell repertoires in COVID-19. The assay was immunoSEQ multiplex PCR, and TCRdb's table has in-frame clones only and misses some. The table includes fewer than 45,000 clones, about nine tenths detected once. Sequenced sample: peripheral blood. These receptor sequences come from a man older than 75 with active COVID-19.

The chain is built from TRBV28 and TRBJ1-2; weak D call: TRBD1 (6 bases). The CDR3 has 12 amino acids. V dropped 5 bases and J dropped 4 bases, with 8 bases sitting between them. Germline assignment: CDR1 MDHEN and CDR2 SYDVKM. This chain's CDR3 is CASSRDIYGYTF. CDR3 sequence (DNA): TGTGCCAGCAGTCGGGACATCTATGGCTACACCTTC.

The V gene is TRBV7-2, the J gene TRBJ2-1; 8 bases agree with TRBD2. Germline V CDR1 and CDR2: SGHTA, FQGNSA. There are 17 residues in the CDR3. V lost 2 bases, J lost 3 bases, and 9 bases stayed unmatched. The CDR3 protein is CASSLNGRGRGYNEQFF. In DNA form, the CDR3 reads TGTGCCAGCAGCTTAAACGGGAGGGGACGGGGCTACAATGAGCAGTTCTTC.

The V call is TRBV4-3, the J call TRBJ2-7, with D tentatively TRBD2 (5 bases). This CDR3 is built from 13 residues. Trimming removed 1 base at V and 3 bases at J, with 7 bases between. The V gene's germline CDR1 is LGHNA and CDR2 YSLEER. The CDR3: CASSQVRGYEQYF. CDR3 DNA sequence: TGCGCCAGCAGCCAAGTACGGGGCTACGAGCAGTACTTC.

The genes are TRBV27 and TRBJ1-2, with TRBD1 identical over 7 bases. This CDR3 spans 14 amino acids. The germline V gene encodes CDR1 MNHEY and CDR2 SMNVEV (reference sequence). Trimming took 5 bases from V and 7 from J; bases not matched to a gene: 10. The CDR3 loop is CASSVEGAGIGYTF. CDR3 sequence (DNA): TGTGCCAGCAGTGTTGAGGGGGCCGGTATTGGCTACACCTTC.

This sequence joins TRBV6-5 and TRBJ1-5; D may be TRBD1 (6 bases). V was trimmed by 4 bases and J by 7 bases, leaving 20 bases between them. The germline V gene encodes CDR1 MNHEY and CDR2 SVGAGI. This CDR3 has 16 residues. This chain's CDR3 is CASSSSGARVRQPQHF. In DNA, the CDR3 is TGTGCCAGCAGTTCCTCGGGGGCGCGGGTTCGACAGCCCCAGCATTTT.

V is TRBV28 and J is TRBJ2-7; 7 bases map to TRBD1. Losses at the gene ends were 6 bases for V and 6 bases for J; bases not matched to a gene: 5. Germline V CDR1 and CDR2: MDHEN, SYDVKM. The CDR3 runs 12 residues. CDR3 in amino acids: CASRGTVSEQYF. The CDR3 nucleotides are TGTGCCAGCAGGGGGACAGTATCCGAGCAGTACTTC.

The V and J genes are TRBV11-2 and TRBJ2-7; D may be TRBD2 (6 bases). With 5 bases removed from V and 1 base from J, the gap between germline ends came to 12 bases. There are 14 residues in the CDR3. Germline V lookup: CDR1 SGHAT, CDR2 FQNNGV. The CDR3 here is CASSPRTISYEQYF. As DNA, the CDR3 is TGTGCCAGCAGCCCCCGGACTATTTCCTACGAGCAGTACTTC.

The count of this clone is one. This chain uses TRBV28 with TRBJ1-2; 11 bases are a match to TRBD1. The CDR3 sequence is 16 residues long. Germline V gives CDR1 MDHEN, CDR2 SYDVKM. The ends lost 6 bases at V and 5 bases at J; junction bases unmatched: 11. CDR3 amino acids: CASSLKGQGAGYGYTF. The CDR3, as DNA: TGTGCCAGCAGCTTGAAAGGACAGGGGGCGGGTTATGGCTACACCTTC.

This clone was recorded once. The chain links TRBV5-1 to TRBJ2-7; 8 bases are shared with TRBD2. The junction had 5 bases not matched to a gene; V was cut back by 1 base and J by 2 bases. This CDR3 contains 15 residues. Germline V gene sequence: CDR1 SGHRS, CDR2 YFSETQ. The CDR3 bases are TGCGCCAGCAGCTTGCCGGGACTAGGGGCCTACGAGCAGTACTTC. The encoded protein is CASSLPGLGAYEQYF.

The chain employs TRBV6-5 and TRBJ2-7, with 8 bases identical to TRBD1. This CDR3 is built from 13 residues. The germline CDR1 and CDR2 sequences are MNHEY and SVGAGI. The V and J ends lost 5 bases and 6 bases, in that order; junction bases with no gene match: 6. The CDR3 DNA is TGTGCCAGCAGTCGGACAGGGTGGCTCGAGCAGTACTTC. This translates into CASSRTGWLEQYF.

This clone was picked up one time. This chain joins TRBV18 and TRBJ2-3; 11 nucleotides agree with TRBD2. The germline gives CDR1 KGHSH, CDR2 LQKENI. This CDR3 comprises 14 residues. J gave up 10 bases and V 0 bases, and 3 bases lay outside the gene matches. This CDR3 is CASSPPLAGGSQYF. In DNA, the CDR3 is TGTGCCAGCTCACCACCGCTAGCGGGAGGCTCGCAGTATTTT. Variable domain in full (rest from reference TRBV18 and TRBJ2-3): NAGVMQNPRHLVRRRGQEARLRCSPMKGHSHVYWYRQLPEEGLKFMVYLQKENIIDESGMPKERFSAEFPKEGPSILRIQQVVRGDSAAYFCASSPPLAGGSQYFGPGTRLTVL.

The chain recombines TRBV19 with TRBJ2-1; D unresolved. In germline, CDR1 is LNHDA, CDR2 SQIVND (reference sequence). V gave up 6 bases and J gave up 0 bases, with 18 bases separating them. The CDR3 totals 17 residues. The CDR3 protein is CASSPPPRSGSYNEQFF. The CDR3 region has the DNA TGTGCCAGTAGCCCTCCCCCCCGATCCGGCTCCTACAATGAGCAGTTCTTC. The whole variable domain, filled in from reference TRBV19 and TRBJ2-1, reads DGGITQSPKYLFRKEGQNVTLSCEQNLNHDAMYWYRQDPGQGLRLIYYSQIVNDFQKGDIAEGYSVSREKKESFPLTVTSAQKNPTAFYLCASSPPPRSGSYNEQFFGPGTRLTVL.

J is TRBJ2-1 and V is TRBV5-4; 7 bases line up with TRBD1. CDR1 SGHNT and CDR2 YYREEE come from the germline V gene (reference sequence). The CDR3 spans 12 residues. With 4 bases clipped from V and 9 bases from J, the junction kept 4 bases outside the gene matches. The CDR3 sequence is CASSQQGVEQFF. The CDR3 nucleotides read TGTGCCAGCAGCCAGCAGGGGGTTGAGCAGTTCTTC.

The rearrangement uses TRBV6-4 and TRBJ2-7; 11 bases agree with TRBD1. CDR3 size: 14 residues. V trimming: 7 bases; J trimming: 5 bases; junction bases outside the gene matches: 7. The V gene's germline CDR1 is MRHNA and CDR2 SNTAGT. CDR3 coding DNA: TGTGCCAGCACCTCGGACAGGGGGCTACACGAGCAGTACTTC. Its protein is CASTSDRGLHEQYF.

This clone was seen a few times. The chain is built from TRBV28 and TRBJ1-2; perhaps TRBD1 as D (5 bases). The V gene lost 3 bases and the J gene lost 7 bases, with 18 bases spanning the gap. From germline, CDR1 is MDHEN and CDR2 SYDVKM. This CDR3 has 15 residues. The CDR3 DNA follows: TGTGCCAGCAGTTTTCTCGCGGGGGAGTATGGTGGCTACACCTTC. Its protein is CASSFLAGEYGGYTF.

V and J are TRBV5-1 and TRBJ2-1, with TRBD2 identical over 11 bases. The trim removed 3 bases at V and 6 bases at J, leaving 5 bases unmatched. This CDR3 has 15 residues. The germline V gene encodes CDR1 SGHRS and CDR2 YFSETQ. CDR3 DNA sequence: TGCGCCAGCAGCTCCCCGGGACTAGCGGTCAATGAGCAGTTCTTC. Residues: CASSSPGLAVNEQFF.

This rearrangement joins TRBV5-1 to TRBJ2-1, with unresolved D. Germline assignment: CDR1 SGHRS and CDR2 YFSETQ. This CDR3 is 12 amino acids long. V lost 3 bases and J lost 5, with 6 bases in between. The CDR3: CASSSDNNEQFF. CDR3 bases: TGCGCCAGCAGCTCCGACAACAATGAGCAGTTCTTC.

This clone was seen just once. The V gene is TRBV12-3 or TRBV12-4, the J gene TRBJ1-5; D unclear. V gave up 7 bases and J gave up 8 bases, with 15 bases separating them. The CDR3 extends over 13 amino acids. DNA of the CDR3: TGTGCCAGCACTCTAGGTGGTGGAAAGCCCCAGCATTTT. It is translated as CASTLGGGKPQHF.

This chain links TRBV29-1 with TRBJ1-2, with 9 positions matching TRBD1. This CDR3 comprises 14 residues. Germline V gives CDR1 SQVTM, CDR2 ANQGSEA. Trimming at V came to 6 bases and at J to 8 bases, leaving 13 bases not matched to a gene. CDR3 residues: CSVSGTGSREGYTF. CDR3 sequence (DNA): TGCAGCGTGTCAGGGACAGGGAGTCGGGAGGGCTACACCTTC.

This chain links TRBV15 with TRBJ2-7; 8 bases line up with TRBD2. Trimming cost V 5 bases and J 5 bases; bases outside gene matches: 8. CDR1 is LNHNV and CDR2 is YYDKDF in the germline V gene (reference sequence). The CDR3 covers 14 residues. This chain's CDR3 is CATSPRSGSHEQYF. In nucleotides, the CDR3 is TGTGCCACCAGCCCCCGCAGCGGGAGCCACGAGCAGTACTTC.

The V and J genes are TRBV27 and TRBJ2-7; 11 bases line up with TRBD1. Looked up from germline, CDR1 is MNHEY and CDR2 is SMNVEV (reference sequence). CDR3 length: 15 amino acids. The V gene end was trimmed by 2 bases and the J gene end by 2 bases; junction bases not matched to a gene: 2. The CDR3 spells CASSLRDRGTYEQYF. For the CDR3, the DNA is TGTGCCAGCAGTTTAAGGGACAGGGGGACCTACGAGCAGTACTTC.

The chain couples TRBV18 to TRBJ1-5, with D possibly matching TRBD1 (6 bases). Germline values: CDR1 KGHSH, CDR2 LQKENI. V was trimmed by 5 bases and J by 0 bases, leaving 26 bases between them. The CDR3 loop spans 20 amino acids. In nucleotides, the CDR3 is TGTGCCAGCTCAACAACAACTACAGGGTGGGGAACAGGTAGCAATCAGCCCCAGCATTTT. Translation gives CASSTTTTGWGTGSNQPQHF.

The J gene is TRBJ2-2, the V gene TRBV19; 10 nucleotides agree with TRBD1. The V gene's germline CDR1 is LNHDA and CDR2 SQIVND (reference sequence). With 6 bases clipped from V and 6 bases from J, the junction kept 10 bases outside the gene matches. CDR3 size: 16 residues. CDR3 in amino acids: CASRRRTGGFAGELFF. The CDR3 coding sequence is TGTGCCAGTAGGAGACGGACAGGGGGGTTCGCCGGGGAGCTGTTTTTT.

DNA of the CDR3: TGTGCCAGCAGTGAAATGTCGGCTAGCGGGAGTCCCGGGGAGCTGTTTTTT. This codes for CASSEMSASGSPGELFF. The rearrangement links TRBV6-1 to TRBJ2-2; TRBD2 matches at 10 bases. CDR3 length: 17 residues. Trimming at V came to 2 bases and at J to 6 bases, leaving 9 bases not matched to a gene. The V gene's germline CDR1 is MNHNS and CDR2 SASEGT.

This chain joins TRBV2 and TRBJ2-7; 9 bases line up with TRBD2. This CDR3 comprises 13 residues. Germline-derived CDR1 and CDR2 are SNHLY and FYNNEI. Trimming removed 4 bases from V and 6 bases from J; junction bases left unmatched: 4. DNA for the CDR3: TGTGCCAGCAGTGTAACTAGCGGGCTCGAGCAGTACTTC. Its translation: CASSVTSGLEQYF.